One and the same sample provided the 14 T cell receptor beta chains below, sequenced in a study of blood T cell repertoires in COVID-19. Generated by immunoSEQ multiplex PCR, the TCRdb table keeps only in-frame clones and is missing some. The table records a few hundred thousand clones, 65% to 90% of them present only once. Sequencing was performed on peripheral blood. These receptors came from a man aged 45-65 years with active or convalescent COVID-19.

The rearrangement links TRBV18 to TRBJ2-3; 12 bases are shared with TRBD2. CDR3 size: 15 residues. Germline V gives CDR1 KGHSH, CDR2 LQKENI. The V gene end was trimmed by 3 bases and the J gene end by 4 bases; junction bases not matched to a gene: 2. In nucleotides, the CDR3 is TGTGCCAGCTCACCGACTAGCGGGAGTGCAGATACGCAGTATTTT. Translation: CASSPTSGSADTQYF.

Only one count was recorded for this clone. The chain links TRBV2 to TRBJ2-6; TRBD1 matches at 7 bases. Germline trimming cut 3 bases from V and 2 bases from J; bases unmatched to any gene: 4. This CDR3 has 16 amino acids. CDR1 SNHLY and CDR2 FYNNEI come from the germline V gene. CDR3 nucleotides: TGTGCCAGCAGTGATGACAGGGTGGCTGGGGCCAACGTCCTGACTTTC. This translates into CASSDDRVAGANVLTF. Full variable domain (rest looked up from reference TRBV2 and TRBJ2-6): EPEVTQTPSHQVTQMGQEVILRCVPISNHLYFYWYRQILGQKVEFLVSFYNNEISEKSEIFDDQFSVERPDGSNFTLKIRSTKLEDSAMYFCASSDDRVAGANVLTFGAGSRLTVL.

This clone is a singleton in its sample. CDR3 sequence: CASSLVPGQAYEQYF. The CDR3 DNA reads as TGTGCCAGCAGCTTAGTTCCCGGACAAGCCTACGAGCAGTACTTC. V gene TRBV7-9 combines with J gene TRBJ2-7; tentative D call: TRBD1 (5 bases). Trimming removed 1 base from V and 2 bases from J, with 12 bases in between. The CDR3 is made up of 15 amino acids. Germline CDR1 is SEHNR and CDR2 is FQNEAQ (reference sequence).

This clone was recorded only once. The chain carries TRBV5-6 and TRBJ1-2; 9 nucleotides line up with TRBD1. The CDR3 contains 14 residues. CDR1 is SGHDT, CDR2 YYEEEE, per germline. Unmatched junction bases numbered 7, after V lost 4 bases and J lost 6 bases. Here the CDR3 reads CASSTGTGLDGYTF. The CDR3 DNA reads as TGTGCCAGCAGCACCGGGACAGGGCTCGATGGCTACACCTTC.

CDR3 in DNA: TGTGCCAGCAGCTTAGCGAAGAGGGTTAGCGGGGAGCTGTTTTTT. It translates to CASSLAKRVSGELFF. The chain combines TRBV7-8 with TRBJ2-2; D possibly corresponds to TRBD2 (5 bases). Germline lookup yields CDR1 SGHVS and CDR2 FQNEAQ. The CDR3 consists of 15 residues. V was trimmed by 0 bases and J by 7 bases, leaving 12 bases between them.

The gene calls are TRBV3-1 (or the pseudogene TRBV3-2) and TRBJ1-5; 9 nucleotides agree with TRBD1. CDR1 is LGHDT and CDR2 is YNNKEL in the germline V gene (reference sequence). The length of the CDR3 is 14 residues. Unmatched junction bases numbered 4, after V lost 4 bases and J lost 6 bases. In DNA form, the CDR3 reads TGTGCCAGCAGCCGGGACAGGGTTAGTCAGCCCCAGCATTTT. Translated: CASSRDRVSQPQHF.

CDR3 DNA: TGCGCCAGCAGTGATGCAATGACAGGGATCTATGGCTACACCTTC. This sequence encodes CASSDAMTGIYGYTF. The chain combines TRBV10-2 with TRBJ1-2; 7 positions agree with TRBD1. The germline gives CDR1 WSHSY, CDR2 SAAADI. This CDR3 spans 15 amino acids. Germline trimming cut 3 bases from V and 4 bases from J; bases unmatched to any gene: 8.

The V call is TRBV19, the J call TRBJ2-1; possibly TRBD1 for D (6 bases). Germline V gene lookup returns CDR1 LNHDA and CDR2 SQIVND (reference sequence). V lost 1 base and J 13 bases, leaving 14 bases between the germline ends. This CDR3 spans 13 amino acids. The CDR3 DNA follows: TGTGCCAGTAGTATAGTCGGTGTCAGGGGACAGTTCTTC. Encoded protein: CASSIVGVRGQFF. Using reference TRBV19 and TRBJ2-1 for the parts outside the CDR3, the full variable domain is DGGITQSPKYLFRKEGQNVTLSCEQNLNHDAMYWYRQDPGQGLRLIYYSQIVNDFQKGDIAEGYSVSREKKESFPLTVTSAQKNPTAFYLCASSIVGVRGQFFGPGTRLTVL.

The gene calls are TRBV7-9 and TRBJ2-5; 9 bases fit TRBD2. Germline values: CDR1 SEHNR, CDR2 FQNEAQ (reference sequence). This CDR3 is built from 18 residues. The J segment lost 4 bases and the V segment lost 5 bases, leaving 17 bases of the junction unmatched. CDR3 region: CASSPQGLAGGRRETQYF. CDR3 sequence (DNA): TGTGCCAGCAGCCCCCAGGGTTTGGCGGGAGGGCGTCGAGAGACCCAGTACTTC.

There are a few counts of this clone. The chain recombines TRBV4-1 with TRBJ2-7, with D maybe TRBD2 (5 bases). The CDR3 length is 17 residues. Germline V gene lookup returns CDR1 MGHRA and CDR2 YSYEKL. V gave up 3 bases and J gave up 0 bases, with 18 bases separating them. This CDR3 is CASSHPWGRGLSYEQYF. DNA for the CDR3: TGCGCCAGCAGCCATCCTTGGGGTCGGGGTCTCTCCTACGAGCAGTACTTC.

The rearrangement uses TRBV6-6 and TRBJ2-1; a weak D match, TRBD2 (7 bases). Germline CDR1 reads MNHNY; CDR2 reads SVGAGI (reference sequence). The CDR3 is made up of 14 amino acids. The V end lost 8 bases, the J end lost 7 bases, and 18 bases lay between the germline ends. The CDR3 protein is CASRPTGGRNEQFF. CDR3 bases: TGTGCCAGCCGCCCGACCGGGGGGCGGAATGAGCAGTTCTTC.

The rearrangement joins TRBV18 to TRBJ2-3; D is unclear. Trimming shortened V by 3 bases and J by 1 base, and 17 bases separated the two germline ends. This CDR3 has 17 amino acids. Per the germline V gene, CDR1 is KGHSH and CDR2 is LQKENI. The CDR3 sequence: CASSPVSWQTRTDTQYF. The CDR3 DNA reads as TGTGCCAGCTCACCGGTTAGTTGGCAGACTCGCACAGATACGCAGTATTTT.

This chain joins TRBV7-3 and TRBJ1-1; no firm D call. The V end was cut by 0 bases, the J end by 4 bases, with 6 bases between. This CDR3 is 13 amino acids long. Germline V gives CDR1 SGHTA, CDR2 FQGTGA. As DNA, the CDR3 is TGTGCCAGCAGCTTAACGCGGGGCACTGAAGCTTTCTTT. Translation gives CASSLTRGTEAFF.

The chain carries TRBV2 and TRBJ2-7; D is possibly TRBD2 (5 bases). Germline CDR1 is SNHLY and CDR2 is FYNNEI. CDR3 length: 12 amino acids. V lost 7 bases and J 1 base, leaving 8 bases between the germline ends. In DNA form, the CDR3 reads TGTGCCAGCACCAGCGGATCCTACGAGCAGTACTTC. This sequence encodes CASTSGSYEQYF.